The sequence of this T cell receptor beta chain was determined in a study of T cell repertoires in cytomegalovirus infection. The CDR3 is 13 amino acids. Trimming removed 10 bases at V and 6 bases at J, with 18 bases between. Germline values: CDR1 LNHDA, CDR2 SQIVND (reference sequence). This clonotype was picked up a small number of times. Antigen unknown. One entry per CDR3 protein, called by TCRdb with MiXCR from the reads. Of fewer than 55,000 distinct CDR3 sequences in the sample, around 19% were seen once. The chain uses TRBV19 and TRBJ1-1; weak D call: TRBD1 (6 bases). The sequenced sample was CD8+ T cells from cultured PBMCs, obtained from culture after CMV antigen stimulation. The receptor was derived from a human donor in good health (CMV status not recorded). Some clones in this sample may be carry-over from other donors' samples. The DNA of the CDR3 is TGTGCCACCGACCCGGGACAAGACGCTGAAGCTTTCTTT. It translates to CATDPGQDAEAFF.